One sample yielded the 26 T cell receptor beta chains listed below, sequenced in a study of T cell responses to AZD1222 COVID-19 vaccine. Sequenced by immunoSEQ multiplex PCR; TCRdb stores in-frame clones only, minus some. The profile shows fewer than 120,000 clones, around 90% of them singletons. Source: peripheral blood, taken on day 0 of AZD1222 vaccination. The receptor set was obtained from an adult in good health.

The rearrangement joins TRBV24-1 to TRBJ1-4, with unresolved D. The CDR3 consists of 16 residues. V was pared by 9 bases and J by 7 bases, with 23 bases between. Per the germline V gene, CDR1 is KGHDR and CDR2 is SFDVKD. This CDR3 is CATDAKNSLAGEKLFF. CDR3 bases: TGTGCCACCGACGCAAAAAACTCCTTGGCGGGTGAAAAACTGTTTTTT.

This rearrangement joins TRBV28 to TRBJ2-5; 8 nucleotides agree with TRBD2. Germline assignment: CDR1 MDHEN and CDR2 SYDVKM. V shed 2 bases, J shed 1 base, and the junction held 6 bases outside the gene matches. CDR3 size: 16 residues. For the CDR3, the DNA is TGTGCCAGCAGTTTACGGGTTCGGGGGGGCCAAGAGACCCAGTACTTC. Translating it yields CASSLRVRGGQETQYF.

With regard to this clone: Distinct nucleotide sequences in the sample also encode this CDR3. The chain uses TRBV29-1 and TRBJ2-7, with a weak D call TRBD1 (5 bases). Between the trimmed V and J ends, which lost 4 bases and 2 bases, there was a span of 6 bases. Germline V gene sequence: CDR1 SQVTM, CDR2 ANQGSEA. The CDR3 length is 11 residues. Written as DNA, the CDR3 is TGCAGCGTTGGACAGACCTACGAGCAGTACTTC. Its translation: CSVGQTYEQYF.

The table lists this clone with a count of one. CDR3 in amino acids: CASIRANGNQPQHF. CDR3 DNA sequence: TGTGCCAGCATCCGGGCTAACGGAAATCAGCCCCAGCATTTT. The V call is TRBV28, the J call TRBJ1-5; D unresolved. Germline loops: CDR1 MDHEN, CDR2 SYDVKM. This CDR3 contains 14 residues. Trimming took off 7 bases at V and 4 bases at J, with 14 bases between the two ends. The entire variable domain, with the rest obtained from reference TRBV28 and TRBJ1-5, is as follows: DVKVTQSSRYLVKRTGEKVFLECVQDMDHENMFWYRQDPGLGLRLIYFSYDVKMKEKGDIPEGYSVSREKKERFSLILESASTNQTSMYLCASIRANGNQPQHFGDGTRLSIL.

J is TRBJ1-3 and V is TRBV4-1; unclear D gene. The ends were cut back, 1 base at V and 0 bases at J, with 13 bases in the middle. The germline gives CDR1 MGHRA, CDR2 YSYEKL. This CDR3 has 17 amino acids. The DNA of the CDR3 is TGCGCCAGCAGCCAAGTACAAGCCCCGAGCTCTGGAAACACCATATATTTT. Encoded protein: CASSQVQAPSSGNTIYF.

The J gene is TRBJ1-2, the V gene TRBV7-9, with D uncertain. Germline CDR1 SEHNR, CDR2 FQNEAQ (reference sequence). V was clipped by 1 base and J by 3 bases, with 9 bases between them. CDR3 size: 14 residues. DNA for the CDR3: TGTGCCAGCAGCTTAGATAGGTCAGACTATGGCTACACCTTC. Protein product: CASSLDRSDYGYTF.

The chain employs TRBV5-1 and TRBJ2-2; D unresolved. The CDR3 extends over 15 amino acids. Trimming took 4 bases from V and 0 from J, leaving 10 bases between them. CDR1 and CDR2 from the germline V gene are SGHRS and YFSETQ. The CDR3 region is CASSKDVANTGELFF. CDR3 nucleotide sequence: TGCGCCAGCAGCAAGGACGTCGCGAACACCGGGGAGCTGTTTTTT.

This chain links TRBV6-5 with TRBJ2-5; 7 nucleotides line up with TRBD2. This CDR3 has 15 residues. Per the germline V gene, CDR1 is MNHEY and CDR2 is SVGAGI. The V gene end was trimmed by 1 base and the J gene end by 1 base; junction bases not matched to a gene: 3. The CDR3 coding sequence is TGTGCCAGCAGTTACTTGGGCGGGGGCCAAGAGACCCAGTACTTC. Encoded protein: CASSYLGGGQETQYF.

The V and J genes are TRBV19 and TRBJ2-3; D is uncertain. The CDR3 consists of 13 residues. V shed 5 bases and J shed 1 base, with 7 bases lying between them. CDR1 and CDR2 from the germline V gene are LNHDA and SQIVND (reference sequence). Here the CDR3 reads CASSPGGTDTQYF. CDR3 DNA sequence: TGTGCCAGTAGTCCTGGGGGCACAGATACGCAGTATTTT.

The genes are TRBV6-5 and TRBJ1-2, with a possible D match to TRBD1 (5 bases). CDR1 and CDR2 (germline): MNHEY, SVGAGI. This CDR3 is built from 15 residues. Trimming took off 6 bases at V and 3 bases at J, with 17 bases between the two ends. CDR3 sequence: CASSQLLGRDYGYTF. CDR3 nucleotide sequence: TGTGCCAGCAGCCAGTTACTAGGCAGGGACTATGGCTACACCTTC.

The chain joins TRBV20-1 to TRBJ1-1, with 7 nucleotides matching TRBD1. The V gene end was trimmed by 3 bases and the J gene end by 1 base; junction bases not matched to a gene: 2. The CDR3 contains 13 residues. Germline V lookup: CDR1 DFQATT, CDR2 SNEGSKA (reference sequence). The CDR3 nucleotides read TGCAGTGCTAGTTACAGGGGGAACACTGAAGCTTTCTTT. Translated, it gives CSASYRGNTEAFF.

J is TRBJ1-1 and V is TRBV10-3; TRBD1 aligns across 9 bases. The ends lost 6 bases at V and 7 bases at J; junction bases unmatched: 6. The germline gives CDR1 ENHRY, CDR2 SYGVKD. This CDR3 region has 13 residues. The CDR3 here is CAIRIGTGSEAFF. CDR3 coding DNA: TGTGCCATCAGAATAGGGACAGGGAGTGAAGCTTTCTTT.

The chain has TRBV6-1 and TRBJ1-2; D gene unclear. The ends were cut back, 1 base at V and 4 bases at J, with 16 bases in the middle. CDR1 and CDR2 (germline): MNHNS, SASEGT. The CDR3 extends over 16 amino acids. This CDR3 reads CASSEGVWGYGYGYTF. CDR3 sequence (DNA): TGTGCCAGCAGTGAAGGGGTTTGGGGTTACGGCTATGGCTACACCTTC.

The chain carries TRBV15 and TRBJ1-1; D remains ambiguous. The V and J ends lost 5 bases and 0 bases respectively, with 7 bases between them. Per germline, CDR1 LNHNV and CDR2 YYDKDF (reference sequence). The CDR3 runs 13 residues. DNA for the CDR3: TGTGCCACCAGCCTCAGTATGAACACTGAAGCTTTCTTT. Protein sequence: CATSLSMNTEAFF.

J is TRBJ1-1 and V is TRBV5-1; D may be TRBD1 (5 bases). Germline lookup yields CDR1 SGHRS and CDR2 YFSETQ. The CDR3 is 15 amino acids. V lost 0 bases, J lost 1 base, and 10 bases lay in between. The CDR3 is CASSLAGDSNTEAFF. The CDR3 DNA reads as TGCGCCAGCAGCTTGGCGGGGGATTCGAACACTGAAGCTTTCTTT.

This chain's CDR3 is CASSKLGGDGEDGYTF. The CDR3 nucleotides read TGTGCCAGCAGCAAGCTCGGGGGGGATGGGGAGGATGGCTACACCTTC. This chain uses TRBV21-1 with TRBJ1-2. TRBV21-1 is marked as a pseudogene. CDR3 length: 16 amino acids.

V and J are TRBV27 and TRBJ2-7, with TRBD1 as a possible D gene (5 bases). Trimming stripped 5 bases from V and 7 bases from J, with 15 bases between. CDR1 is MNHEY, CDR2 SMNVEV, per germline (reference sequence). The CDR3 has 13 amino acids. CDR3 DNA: TGTGCCAGCAGTCCCCGGGTGGGGCAGGAGCAGTACTTC. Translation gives CASSPRVGQEQYF.

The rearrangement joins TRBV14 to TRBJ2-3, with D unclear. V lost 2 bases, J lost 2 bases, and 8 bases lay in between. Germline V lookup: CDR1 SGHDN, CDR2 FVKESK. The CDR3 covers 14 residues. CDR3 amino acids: CASSQLSTTDTQYF. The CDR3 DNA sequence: TGTGCCAGCAGCCAATTGTCCACCACAGATACGCAGTATTTT.

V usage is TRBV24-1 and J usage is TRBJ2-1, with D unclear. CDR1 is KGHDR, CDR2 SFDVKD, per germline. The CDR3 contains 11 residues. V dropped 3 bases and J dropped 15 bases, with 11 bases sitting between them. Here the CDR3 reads CATSDTQYRFF. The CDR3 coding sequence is TGTGCCACCAGTGATACACAGTACCGGTTCTTC.

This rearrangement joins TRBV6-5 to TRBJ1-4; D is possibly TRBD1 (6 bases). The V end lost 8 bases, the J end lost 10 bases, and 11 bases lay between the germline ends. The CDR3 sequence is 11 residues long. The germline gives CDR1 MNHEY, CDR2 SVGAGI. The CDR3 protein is CASLGGLKLFF. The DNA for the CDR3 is TGTGCCAGCTTGGGGGGGCTAAAACTGTTTTTT.

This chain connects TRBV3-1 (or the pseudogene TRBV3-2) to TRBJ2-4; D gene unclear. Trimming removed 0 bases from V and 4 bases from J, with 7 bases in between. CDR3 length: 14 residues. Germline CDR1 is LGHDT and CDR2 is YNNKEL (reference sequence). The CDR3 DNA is TGTGCCAGCAGCCAAGAGTATAGGAAAAACATTCAGTACTTC. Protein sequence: CASSQEYRKNIQYF.

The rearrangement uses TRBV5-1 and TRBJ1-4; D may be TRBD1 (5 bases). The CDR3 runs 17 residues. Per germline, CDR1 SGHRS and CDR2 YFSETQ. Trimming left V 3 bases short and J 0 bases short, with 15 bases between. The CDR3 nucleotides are TGCGCCAGCAGCTCAGGCAGCCAGACAGCAACTAATGAAAAACTGTTTTTT. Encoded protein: CASSSGSQTATNEKLFF.

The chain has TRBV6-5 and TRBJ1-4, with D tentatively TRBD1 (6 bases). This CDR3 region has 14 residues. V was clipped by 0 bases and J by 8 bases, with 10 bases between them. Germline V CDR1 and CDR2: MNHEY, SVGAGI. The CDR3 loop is CASSYSRGAEKLFF. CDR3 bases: TGTGCCAGCAGTTACTCGCGGGGGGCCGAAAAACTGTTTTTT.

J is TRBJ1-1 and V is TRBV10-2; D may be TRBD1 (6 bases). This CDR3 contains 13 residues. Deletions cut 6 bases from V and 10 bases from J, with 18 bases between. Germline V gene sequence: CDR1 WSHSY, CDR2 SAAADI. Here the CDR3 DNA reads TGCGCCAGCAGCAGCCCCCCGCAGGGGCGAGCTTTCTTT. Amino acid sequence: CASSSPPQGRAFF.

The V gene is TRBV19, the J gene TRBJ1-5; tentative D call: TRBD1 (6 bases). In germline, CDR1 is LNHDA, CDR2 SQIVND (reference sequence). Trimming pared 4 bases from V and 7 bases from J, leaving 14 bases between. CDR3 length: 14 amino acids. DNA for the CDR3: TGTGCCAGTAGTACCCGACAGGAGGGACAGCCCCAGCATTTT. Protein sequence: CASSTRQEGQPQHF.

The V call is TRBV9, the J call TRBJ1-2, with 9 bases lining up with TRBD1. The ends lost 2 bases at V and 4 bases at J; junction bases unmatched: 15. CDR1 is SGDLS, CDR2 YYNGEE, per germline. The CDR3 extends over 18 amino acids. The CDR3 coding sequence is TGTGCCAGCAGCGTTAATACGGGACAGGGTCTTTCTGGCTATGGCTACACCTTC. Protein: CASSVNTGQGLSGYGYTF.